This T cell receptor (beta chain) derives from a study of CD8+ T cells in alopecia areata. As for the study in general: Those treated were given oral tofacitinib at 5 to 10 mg twice daily.

TCR sequencing used cDNA made by reverse transcription of extracted RNA. TCRdb's copy holds only in-frame clones and misses some; the assay was immunoSEQ multiplex PCR. Of about 160,000 clones in the sample, around 47% were seen once. This CDR3 is built from 13 residues. Germline-derived CDR1 and CDR2 are GTSNPN and SVGIG (reference sequence). V lost 8 bases and J lost 2; bases outside the gene matches: 8. This sequence joins TRBV30 and TRBJ1-2, with 7 positions matching TRBD1. Source material: CD4+ T cells sorted from blood. The receptor was derived from a human donor with alopecia areata. Here the CDR3 DNA reads TGTGCCGGCCACAGGGGTTCAAACTATGGCTACACCTTC. As protein: CAGHRGSNYGYTF.